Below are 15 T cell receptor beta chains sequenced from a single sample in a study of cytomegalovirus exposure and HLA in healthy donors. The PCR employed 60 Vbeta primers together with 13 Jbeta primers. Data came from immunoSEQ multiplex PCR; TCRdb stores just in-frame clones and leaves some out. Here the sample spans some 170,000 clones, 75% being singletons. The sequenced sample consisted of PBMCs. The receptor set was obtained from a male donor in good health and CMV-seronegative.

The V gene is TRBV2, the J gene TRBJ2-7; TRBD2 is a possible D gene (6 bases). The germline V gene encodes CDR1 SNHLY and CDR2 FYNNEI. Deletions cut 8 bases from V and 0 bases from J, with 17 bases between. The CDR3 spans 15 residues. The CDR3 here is CASGEGLPSSYEQYF. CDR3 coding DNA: TGTGCCAGCGGGGAAGGACTACCAAGCTCCTACGAGCAGTACTTC.

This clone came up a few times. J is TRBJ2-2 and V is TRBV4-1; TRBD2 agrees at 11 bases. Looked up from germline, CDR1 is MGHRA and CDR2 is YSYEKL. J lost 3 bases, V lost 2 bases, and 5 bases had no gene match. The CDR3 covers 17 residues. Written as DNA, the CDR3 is TGCGCCAGCAGCCAACACCCGGGACTAGCGGACACCGGGGAGCTGTTTTTT. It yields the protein CASSQHPGLADTGELFF.

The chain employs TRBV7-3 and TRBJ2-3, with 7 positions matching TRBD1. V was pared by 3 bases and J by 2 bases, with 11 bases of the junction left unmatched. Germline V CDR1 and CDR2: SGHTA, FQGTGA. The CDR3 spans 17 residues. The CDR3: CASSLKVTGQTTDTQYF. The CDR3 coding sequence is TGTGCCAGCAGCTTGAAAGTGACGGGACAGACCACAGATACGCAGTATTTT.

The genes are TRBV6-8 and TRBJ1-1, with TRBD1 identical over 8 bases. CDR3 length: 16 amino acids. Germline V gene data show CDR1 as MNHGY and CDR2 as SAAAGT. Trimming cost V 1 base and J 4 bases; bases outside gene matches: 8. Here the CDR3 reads CASSYFGQGFSTEAFF. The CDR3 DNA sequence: TGTGCCAGCAGTTACTTCGGACAGGGTTTCAGCACTGAAGCTTTCTTT.

DNA for the CDR3: TGTGCCAGCAGCTTAGAGGGACAGGTGGAGACCTACGAGCAGTACTTC. This encodes CASSLEGQVETYEQYF. The chain couples TRBV11-2 to TRBJ2-7; 8 bases are a match to TRBD1. V gave up 0 bases and J gave up 2 bases; unmatched junction bases: 6. This CDR3 has 16 amino acids. Germline-derived CDR1 and CDR2 are SGHAT and FQNNGV. Combining the CDR3 with reference TRBV11-2 and TRBJ2-7 gives the whole variable domain EAGVAQSPRYKIIEKRQSVAFWCNPISGHATLYWYQQILGQGPKLLIQFQNNGVVDDSQLPKDRFSAERLKGVDSTLKIQPAKLEDSAVYLCASSLEGQVETYEQYFGPGTRLTVT.

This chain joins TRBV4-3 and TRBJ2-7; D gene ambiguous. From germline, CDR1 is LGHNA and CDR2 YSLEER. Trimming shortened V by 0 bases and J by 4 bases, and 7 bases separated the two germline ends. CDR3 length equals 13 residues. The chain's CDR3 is CASSQDPRYEQYF. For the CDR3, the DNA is TGCGCCAGCAGCCAAGACCCCAGGTACGAGCAGTACTTC.

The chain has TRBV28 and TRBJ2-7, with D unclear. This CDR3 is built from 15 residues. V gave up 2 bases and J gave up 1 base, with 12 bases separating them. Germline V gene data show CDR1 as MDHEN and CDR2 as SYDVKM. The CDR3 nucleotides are TGTGCCAGCAGTTTAGGTGTTCAGGTTTCCTACGAGCAGTACTTC. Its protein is CASSLGVQVSYEQYF.

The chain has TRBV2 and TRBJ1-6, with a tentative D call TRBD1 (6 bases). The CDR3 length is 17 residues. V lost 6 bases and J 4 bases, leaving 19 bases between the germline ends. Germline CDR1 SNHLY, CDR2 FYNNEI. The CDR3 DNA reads TGTGCCAGCAGCACAAGGGGGGGCGGTGGGTATAATTCACCCCTCCACTTT. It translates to CASSTRGGGGYNSPLHF.

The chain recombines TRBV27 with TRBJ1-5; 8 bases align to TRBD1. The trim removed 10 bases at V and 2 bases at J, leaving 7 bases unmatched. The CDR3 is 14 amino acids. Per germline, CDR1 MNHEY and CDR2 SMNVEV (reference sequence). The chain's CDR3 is CAIGPGQGNQPQHF. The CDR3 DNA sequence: TGTGCCATCGGGCCGGGACAGGGCAATCAGCCCCAGCATTTT.

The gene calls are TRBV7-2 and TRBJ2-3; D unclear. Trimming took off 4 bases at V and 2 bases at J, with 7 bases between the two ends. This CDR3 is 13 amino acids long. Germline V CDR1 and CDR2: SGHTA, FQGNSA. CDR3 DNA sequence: TGTGCCAGCAGCTGGGCACCCACAGATACGCAGTATTTT. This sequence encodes CASSWAPTDTQYF.

This CDR3 reads CAWNRDRGLSDGGTDTQYF. The DNA for the CDR3 is TGTGCCTGGAACCGGGACAGGGGCCTTTCAGACGGCGGCACAGATACGCAGTATTTT. The V and J genes are TRBV30 and TRBJ2-3, with TRBD1 matching over 10 bases. There are 19 residues in the CDR3. Germline-derived CDR1 and CDR2 are GTSNPN and SVGIG (reference sequence). The V gene end was trimmed by 4 bases and the J gene end by 1 base; junction bases not matched to a gene: 17. Full variable domain (remainder filled in from reference TRBV30 and TRBJ2-3): SQTIHQWPATLVQPVGSPLSLECTVEGTSNPNLYWYRQAAGRGLQLLFYSVGIGQISSEVPQNLSASRPQDRQFILSSKKLLLSDSGFYLCAWNRDRGLSDGGTDTQYFGPGTRLTVL.

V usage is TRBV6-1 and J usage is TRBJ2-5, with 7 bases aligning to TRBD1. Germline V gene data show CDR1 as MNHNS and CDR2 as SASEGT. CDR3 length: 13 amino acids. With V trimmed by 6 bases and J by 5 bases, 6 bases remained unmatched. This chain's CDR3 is CASRAQGTETQYF. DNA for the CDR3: TGTGCCAGCAGGGCACAGGGGACCGAGACCCAGTACTTC.

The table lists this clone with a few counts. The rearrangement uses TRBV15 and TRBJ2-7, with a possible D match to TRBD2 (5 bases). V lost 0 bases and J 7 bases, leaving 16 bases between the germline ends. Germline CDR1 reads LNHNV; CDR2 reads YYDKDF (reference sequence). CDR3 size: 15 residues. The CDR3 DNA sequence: TGTGCCACCAGCAGAGATCTGGCAGGCCGCGGGGAGCAGTACTTC. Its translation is CATSRDLAGRGEQYF.

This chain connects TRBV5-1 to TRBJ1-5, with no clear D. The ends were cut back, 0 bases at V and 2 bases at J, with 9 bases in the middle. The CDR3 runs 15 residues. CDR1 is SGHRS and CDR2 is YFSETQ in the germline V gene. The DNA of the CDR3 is TGCGCCAGCAGCTTGGGCGTATTTGGCAATCAGCCCCAGCATTTT. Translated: CASSLGVFGNQPQHF.

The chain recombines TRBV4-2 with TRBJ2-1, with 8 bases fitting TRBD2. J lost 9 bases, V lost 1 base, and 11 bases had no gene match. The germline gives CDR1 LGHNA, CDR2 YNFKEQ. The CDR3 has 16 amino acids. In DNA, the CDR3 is TGTGCCAGCAGCCAAGGGGAGGGGGGACTAGAAGTTGAGCAGTTCTTC. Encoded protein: CASSQGEGGLEVEQFF.